The clone carrying this TCR beta chain has at least ten counts. The antigen remains undetermined. The data derive from a study of tumor-infiltrating lymphocytes in glioblastoma multiforme. Study outcomes and limitations: No surface-marker sorting into functional T cell subtypes was done.

Multiple V-beta primers and a C-beta primer amplified TCRB from RNA. TCRdb processed the multiplex PCR reads anew with MiXCR; each CDR3 protein has one entry. Here the sample spans 10,000 or so distinct CDR3 sequences, roughly 70% being singletons. Trimming cost V 1 base and J 5 bases, with 12 bases left between them. The germline gives CDR1 LGHNA, CDR2 YNFKEQ. CDR3 size: 15 residues. Sequenced material: brain tumor tissue. The rearrangement links TRBV4-2 to TRBJ2-1, with D perhaps matching TRBD1 (6 bases). This sequence was found in a male donor with glioblastoma. CDR3 protein: CASSQVRGSNNEQFF. The DNA for the CDR3 is TGTGCCAGCAGCCAAGTAAGGGGGTCAAACAATGAGCAGTTCTTC.